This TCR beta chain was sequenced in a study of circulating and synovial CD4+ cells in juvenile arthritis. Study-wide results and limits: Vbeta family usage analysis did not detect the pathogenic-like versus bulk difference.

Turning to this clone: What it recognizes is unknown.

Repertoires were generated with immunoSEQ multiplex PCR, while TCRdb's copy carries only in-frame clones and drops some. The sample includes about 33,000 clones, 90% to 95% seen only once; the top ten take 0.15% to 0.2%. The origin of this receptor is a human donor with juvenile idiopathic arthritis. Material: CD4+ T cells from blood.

The CDR3 spells CASSQEDGRSYEQYF. The DNA of the CDR3 is TGTGCCAGCAGCCAAGAGGACGGGAGATCCTACGAGCAGTACTTC. This sequence joins TRBV4-2 and TRBJ2-7, with D perhaps matching TRBD2 (6 bases). The CDR3 consists of 15 residues. The V end was cut by 0 bases, the J end by 1 base, with 10 bases between. In germline, CDR1 is LGHNA, CDR2 YNFKEQ.